This T cell receptor (beta chain) is from a study of cytomegalovirus exposure and HLA in healthy donors. The wider study: Findings of an earlier analysis included about 100 million unique TCR beta sequences from roughly 200 million T cells. Study findings and constraints: 87-base-pair reads could not separate some V segments, including TRBV6-2 and TRBV6-3. Common viral pathogens seemed to be connected with several of the most significant clusters, according to a later analysis.

This CDR3 comprises 12 residues. CDR1 is GTSNPN, CDR2 SVGIG, per germline (reference sequence). Trimming cost V 2 bases and J 14 bases; bases outside gene matches: 7. In the case of this clone: Its specificity is unknown.

The primer mix had 60 Vbeta and 13 Jbeta primers. Measured with immunoSEQ multiplex PCR; TCRdb has only the in-frame clones, and not every one. This table holds about 110,000 clones, 76% found once. This chain uses TRBV30 with TRBJ1-2, with TRBD1 matching over 11 bases. Sequenced: PBMCs. The receptor was derived from a man aged 25 to 40 in good health and CMV-seropositive. CDR3 nucleotide sequence: TGTGCCTGGAGTTACGGACAGGGGGCTGAAACCTTC. This codes for CAWSYGQGAETF. The full variable domain, completed using reference TRBV30 and TRBJ1-2, is SQTIHQWPATLVQPVGSPLSLECTVEGTSNPNLYWYRQAAGRGLQLLFYSVGIGQISSEVPQNLSASRPQDRQFILSSKKLLLSDSGFYLCAWSYGQGAETFGSGTRLTVV.